Reported below is one TCR beta chain. The antigen it recognizes is unknown. Base qualities are not provided; no much larger clone lies one nucleotide away. In Seattle, one collaborating source enrolled patients while the infection was active and tracked those patients longitudinally over the course of disease. The collaborating institutions used their own protocols to collect whole blood in K2EDTA tubes. Collaborator samples were shipped for TCRbeta analysis as frozen whole blood, isolated PBMCs, or DNA extracted from either sample type. The sample comes from a study of blood T cell repertoires in COVID-19 (dated by TCRdb to 2018 to 2021). A note on the overall study: Samples from collaborators originated in the United States, Italy and Spain and spanned both the acute and convalescent phases of COVID-19. The material from the prospective study consisted of cDNA or gDNA derived from T cells, B-cell-depleted T cells, or PBMCs. The dataset comprised deeply sampled blood TCRbeta repertoires from subjects exposed to, actively infected with, or recovered from COVID-19. The repertoires were released in a freely available public database meant as a resource for research on the immune response to SARS-CoV-2. The samples were drawn from the first 160 participants of the ongoing ImmuneRACE study and from some 1,300 subjects provided by 6 global collaborators. Sample metadata almost always included a de-identified subject ID, COVID-19 status, age in years and sex. Where HLA class I and class II types were available, the types were taken from metadata supplied by the sample provider, not from assay-based typing.

The germline V gene gives CDR1 as SQVTM and CDR2 as ANQGSEA. Including the terminal cysteine and phenylalanine, the CDR3 comprises 10 residues. The retained sequence is limited to the CDR3, 30 bases, with the frame set at the first base. Study-wide conclusions, independent of this receptor: The amount of clinical and demographic metadata varied by source and participant and was provided uncurated.

TCRbeta CDR3 regions were amplified from genomic DNA by means of the immunoSEQ Assay, a bias-controlled multiplex PCR. Under the source paper's analysis protocol: The number of nucleated cells in each sample was estimated from the amplification of reference gene primers within the assay. Sequence reads were collapsed and filtered to measure the absolute abundance of every unique TCRbeta CDR3 rearrangement. Productive Simpson clonality was computed per sample as the square root of Simpson's diversity index over productive rearrangements. TCRdb limited this immuneACCESS table to in-frame rearrangements with V and J called. A share of clones is missing; checked studies link under half to unresolved V genes, and the rest is unexplained. That table furnishes V, J and clone size, whereas the DNA furnished D and trimming. The sample data list approximately 170,000 clones, and around 85% of these were observed just once. About 6.9% of the sample rests with the top ten.

The chain is encoded by TRBV29-1 joined to TRBJ1-1, with TRBD1 tentatively as D gene (6 bases match). The sequence was obtained from an elderly man with COVID-19, enrolled during active disease. Sequenced: peripheral blood. The sequenced DNA is TGCGGGGCAGGGGACACTGAAGCTTTCTTT. This translates into CGAGDTEAFF.